This TCR beta chain was obtained from a study of immune evolution from preneoplasia to lung adenocarcinoma. Findings of the study overall: Later-stage lesions appeared to have more T cells, more diversity, less clonality. Normal lung had the highest top T cell clone frequencies.

Two lung cancer pathologists independently confirmed each histologic diagnosis. Germline lookup yields CDR1 SEHNR and CDR2 FQNEAQ (reference sequence). This CDR3 spans 16 amino acids. The V end lost 5 bases, the J end lost 0 bases, and 15 bases lay between the germline ends. The assay was immunoSEQ multiplex PCR, and TCRdb's table has in-frame clones only and misses some. The sample shows some 7,800 clones, roughly 73% of them seen only once. Of note for this clone: As yet, its antigen is unknown.

This receptor was obtained from a person aged 55-80 years with lung adenocarcinoma. The chain couples TRBV7-9 to TRBJ2-3, with D hard to call. Sequenced sample: FFPE adjacent normal lung tissue. The CDR3 DNA is TGTGCCAGCAGCCCTCGGACGGCTTCTAGCACAGATACGCAGTATTTT. This translates into CASSPRTASSTDTQYF.